Following are 3 T cell receptor beta chains from one sample sequenced in a study of blood T cell repertoires in COVID-19. TCRdb keeps only in-frame clones here, not all; method: immunoSEQ multiplex PCR. The data hold 300,000 to 400,000 clones, with 90% observed a single time. Sample: PBMCs or T cells enriched from blood (not recorded which). These receptors were taken from a man between 60 and 75 years old who had recovered from COVID-19.

This clone has more than one count but fewer than ten. DNA for the CDR3: TGTGCCAGCACGGGGGCCCCCGGACAGACTTCTAACTATGGCTACACCTTC. Translation: CASTGAPGQTSNYGYTF. The V gene is TRBV7-9, the J gene TRBJ1-2; TRBD1 might be the D (6 bases). The germline CDR1 and CDR2 sequences are SEHNR and FQNEAQ (reference sequence). V was cut by 7 bases and J by 0 bases, with 21 bases left in between. The CDR3 loop spans 17 amino acids.

This chain connects TRBV7-8 to TRBJ2-2, with 7 bases identical to TRBD2. The CDR3 has 16 residues. The V and J ends lost 7 bases and 2 bases, in that order; junction bases with no gene match: 10. Germline V gives CDR1 SGHVS, CDR2 FQNEAQ. The CDR3 sequence: CASKRGGGLNTGELFF. CDR3 DNA sequence: TGTGCCAGCAAAAGAGGCGGGGGACTCAACACCGGGGAGCTGTTTTTT.

The chain carries TRBV5-4 and TRBJ1-2, with 7 bases that match TRBD1. Germline values: CDR1 SGHNT, CDR2 YYREEE (reference sequence). V shed 4 bases, J shed 2 bases, and the junction held 2 bases outside the gene matches. CDR3 size: 13 residues. The CDR3 nucleotides read TGTGCCAGCAGCCCGGACAGGAACTATGGCTACACCTTC. Amino acid sequence: CASSPDRNYGYTF.